This TCR beta chain originates from a study of cytomegalovirus exposure and HLA in healthy donors. CDR1 and CDR2 (germline): SGHAT, FQNNGV. The CDR3 runs to 14 residues. The PCR ran on 60 Vbeta and 13 Jbeta primers. Profiling relied on immunoSEQ multiplex PCR, and the TCRdb table lists in-frame clones only, not all of them. The table lists 100,000 to 150,000 clones, about 74% of them singletons. This clone was counted once. The chain uses TRBV11-2 and TRBJ2-5, with TRBD1 identical over 8 bases. The J call is doubtful: the DNA matches TRBJ2-7 better. The receptor was isolated from a man aged 40-49 years in good health and CMV-seropositive. Sequences were obtained from PBMCs. As DNA, the CDR3 is TGTGCCAGCAGCCCCGGACAGGGCCACTACGAGCAGTACTTC. It yields the protein CASSPGQGHYEQYF.